This is a list of T cell receptor beta chains from one sample in a study of T cell responses to AZD1222 COVID-19 vaccine. Only in-frame clones appear in the TCRdb table, and some are missing; sequencing was by immunoSEQ multiplex PCR. The sample consists of approximately 150,000 clones, about 91% of them appearing once. This material consisted of peripheral blood, taken on day 0 of AZD1222 vaccination. Source of these receptors: an adult in good health. Each CDR3 is given with its conserved first and last residue. A D gene is named only where the DNA matches it firmly. Where a row states a size, it is once, few, many or the class of an expanded clone; other rows omit it.

d_call j_call v_call clone_size cdr3_aa cdr3_nt
- TRBJ1-2 TRBV5-6 - CASSIPGQDRYGYTF TGTGCCAGCAGCATTCCGGGACAAGATAGATATGGCTACACCTTC
- TRBJ2-7 TRBV4-3 once CASSQDSAGAYEQYF TGCGCCAGCAGCCAGGACTCAGCAGGAGCCTACGAGCAGTACTTC
- TRBJ1-2 TRBV15 - CATSRDRREANYGYTF TGTGCCACCAGCAGAGATCGGCGGGAAGCTAACTATGGCTACACCTTC
- TRBJ1-4 TRBV6-5 - CASSLTQGNEKLFF TGTGCCAGCAGCCTGACTCAGGGGAATGAAAAACTGTTTTTT
- TRBJ2-7 TRBV5-1 - CASSLTNSYEQYF TGCGCCAGCAGCTTGACAAACTCCTACGAGCAGTACTTC
- TRBJ1-1 TRBV30 once CAWSGTLSVFF TGTGCCTGGAGTGGGACACTCTCGGTTTTCTTT
- TRBJ1-2 TRBV6-2/TRBV6-3 - CASSAQVNYGYTF TGTGCCAGCAGTGCACAGGTGAACTATGGCTACACCTTC
- TRBJ1-2 TRBV12-3/TRBV12-4 - CASRVPGLAGYTF TGTGCCAGCAGAGTCCCGGGACTTGCTGGCTACACCTTC
- TRBJ1-2 TRBV12-3/TRBV12-4 - CASRNQGYGYTF TGTGCCAGCAGAAACCAAGGGTATGGCTACACCTTC
- TRBJ2-1 TRBV6-5 - CASSYGQNNEQFF TGTGCCAGCAGTTATGGGCAGAACAATGAGCAGTTCTTC
- TRBJ1-3 TRBV11-3 - CAMRESELNF TGTGCCATGCGGGAATCAGAACTTAATTTT
- TRBJ1-2 TRBV10-2 - CASSESRKGGVTTF TGCGCCAGCAGTGAGTCGAGAAAGGGAGGAGTAACCACCTTC
- TRBJ2-1 TRBV18 - CASSLDVGTYNEQFF TGTGCCAGCTCACTTGACGTCGGGACTTACAATGAGCAGTTCTTC
TRBD1 TRBJ1-1 TRBV19 - CASSRQGALTTEAFF TGTGCCAGTAGTAGACAGGGGGCGCTGACCACTGAAGCTTTCTTT